A single sample is the source of the 4 T cell receptor beta chains below, sequenced in a study of OX40 agonist ivuxolimab in advanced cancers. Method: immunoSEQ multiplex PCR; TCRdb's copy keeps in-frame clones and lacks some. Of tens of thousands of clones in the sample, about 85% are singletons; the top ten hold 45% to 60%. The sample here was CD4+ or CD8+ T cells sorted from blood, taken in a trial of the OX40 agonist ivuxolimab. These receptors were taken from an adult with an advanced solid tumor such as melanoma, head and neck, liver or kidney cancer.

The chain recombines TRBV7-9 with TRBJ1-3; D is ambiguous. V was pared by 5 bases and J by 2 bases, with 10 bases between. In germline, CDR1 is SEHNR, CDR2 FQNEAQ (reference sequence). The CDR3 spans 14 residues. In DNA form, the CDR3 reads TGTGCCAGCAGCCATAGCCGTACTGGAAACACCATATATTTT. It codes for CASSHSRTGNTIYF.

The CDR3 reads CASSLTGELFF. Here the CDR3 DNA reads TGTGCCAGCAGCTTGACCGGGGAGCTGTTTTTT. V is TRBV11-2 and J is TRBJ2-2; the D is unclear. CDR1 and CDR2 (germline): SGHAT, FQNNGV. V lost 3 bases and J lost 5, with 1 base in between. This CDR3 is 11 amino acids long.

This chain joins TRBV5-1 and TRBJ2-7; D is ambiguous. V was trimmed by 0 bases and J by 6 bases, leaving 7 bases between them. Germline V gene sequence: CDR1 SGHRS, CDR2 YFSETQ. This CDR3 contains 12 residues. The CDR3 is CASSLVVGEQYF. The CDR3 bases are TGCGCCAGCAGCTTGGTAGTCGGCGAGCAGTACTTC.

This chain links TRBV27 with TRBJ2-1, with D perhaps given as TRBD1 or TRBD2 (6 bases each). The CDR3 sequence is 15 residues long. CDR1 and CDR2 (germline): MNHEY, SMNVEV (reference sequence). The V gene lost 9 bases and the J gene lost 9 bases, with 24 bases spanning the gap. The CDR3 is CARVPQGGSRGEQFF. The CDR3 nucleotides read TGTGCCAGAGTACCACAGGGAGGAAGCCGAGGTGAGCAGTTCTTC.